This entry features one T cell receptor beta chain sequence. As yet, its antigen is unknown. The germline gives CDR1 SGHTA, CDR2 FQGNSA. Deletions cut 6 bases from V and 3 bases from J, with 12 bases between. This CDR3 spans 13 amino acids. The data were produced by immunoSEQ multiplex PCR, yet TCRdb's version contains in-frame clones alone and is incomplete. The data contain 700,000 to 950,000 clones, about 96% of them seen just once; the ten biggest clones take up 0.2% to 0.25%. The naive CD8 subset, CD45RO-negative cells positively selected for CCR7, excluded terminally differentiated effector memory CD45RA+ cells. This record belongs to a study of shared clonotypes between healthy human individuals. Findings and limits, study-wide: Sample collection involved blood only; tissue repertoires are likely different. Researchers found naive subsets generally carried larger estimated richness than memory subsets. Although depth was large, rarefaction showed that sequencing of the sorted subsets was incomplete.

This rearrangement joins TRBV7-2 to TRBJ2-7; possibly TRBD1 for D (6 bases). Sequencing was performed on naive CD8+ T cells sorted from blood. The source is a man younger than 45 in good health. CDR3 loop: CASRSGHLYEQYF. The DNA of the CDR3 is TGTGCCAGCAGGTCGGGACACCTCTACGAGCAGTACTTC.